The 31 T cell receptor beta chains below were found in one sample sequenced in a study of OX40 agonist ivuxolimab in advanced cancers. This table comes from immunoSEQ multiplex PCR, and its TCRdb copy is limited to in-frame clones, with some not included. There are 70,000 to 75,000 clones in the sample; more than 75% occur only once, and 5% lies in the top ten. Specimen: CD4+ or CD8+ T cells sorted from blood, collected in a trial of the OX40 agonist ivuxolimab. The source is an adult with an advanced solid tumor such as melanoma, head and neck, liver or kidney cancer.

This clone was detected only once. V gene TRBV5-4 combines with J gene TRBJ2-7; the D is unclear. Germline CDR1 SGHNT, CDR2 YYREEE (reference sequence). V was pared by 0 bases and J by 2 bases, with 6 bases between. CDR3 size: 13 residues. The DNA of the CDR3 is TGTGCCAGCAGCTTGGATGCCACCTACGAGCAGTACTTC. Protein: CASSLDATYEQYF.

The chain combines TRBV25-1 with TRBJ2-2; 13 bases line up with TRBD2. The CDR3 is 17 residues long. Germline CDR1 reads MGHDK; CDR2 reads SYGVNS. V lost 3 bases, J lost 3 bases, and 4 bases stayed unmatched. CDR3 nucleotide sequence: TGTGCCAGCAGTGACGGACTAGCGGGAGACTACACCGGGGAGCTGTTTTTT. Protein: CASSDGLAGDYTGELFF.

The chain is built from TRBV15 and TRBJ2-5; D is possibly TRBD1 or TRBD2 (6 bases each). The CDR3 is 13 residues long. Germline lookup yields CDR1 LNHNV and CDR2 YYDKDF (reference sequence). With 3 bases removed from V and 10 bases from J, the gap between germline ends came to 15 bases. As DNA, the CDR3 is TGTGCCACCAGCAGTCGGGGGCGGTTGGTCCAGTACTTC. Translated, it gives CATSSRGRLVQYF.

DNA for the CDR3: TGTGCCAGCAGCCCTGGACAGAATCAGCCCCAGCATTTT. Translation: CASSPGQNQPQHF. This chain connects TRBV7-2 to TRBJ1-5; TRBD1 is a possible D gene (6 bases). With 5 bases removed from V and 4 bases from J, the gap between germline ends came to 9 bases. The CDR3 runs to 13 residues. CDR1 is SGHTA and CDR2 is FQGNSA in the germline V gene.

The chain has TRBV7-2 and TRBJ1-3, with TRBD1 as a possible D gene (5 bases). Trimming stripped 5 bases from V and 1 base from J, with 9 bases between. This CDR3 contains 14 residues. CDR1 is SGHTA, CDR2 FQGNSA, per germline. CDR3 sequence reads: CASSPGTSGNTIYF. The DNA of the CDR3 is TGTGCCAGCAGCCCAGGGACGTCTGGAAACACCATATATTTT.

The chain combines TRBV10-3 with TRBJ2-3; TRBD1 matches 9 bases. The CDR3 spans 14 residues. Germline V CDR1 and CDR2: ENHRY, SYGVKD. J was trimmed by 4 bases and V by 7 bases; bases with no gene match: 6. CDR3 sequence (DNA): TGTGCCATCACTCCCGGGACAGGGTCAGATACGCAGTATTTT. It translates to CAITPGTGSDTQYF.

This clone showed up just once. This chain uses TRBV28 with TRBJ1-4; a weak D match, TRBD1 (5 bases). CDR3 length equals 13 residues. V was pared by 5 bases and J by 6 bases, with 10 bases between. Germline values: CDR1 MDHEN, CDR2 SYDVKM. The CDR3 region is CASSLTGYEKLFF. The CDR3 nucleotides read TGTGCCAGCAGTCTCACAGGTTATGAAAAACTGTTTTTT.

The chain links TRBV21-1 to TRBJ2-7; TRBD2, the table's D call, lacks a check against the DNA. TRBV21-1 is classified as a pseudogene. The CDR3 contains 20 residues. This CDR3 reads CASSALGGRDLELAAYEQYF. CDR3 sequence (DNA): TGTGCCAGCAGCGCATTAGGGGGTCGGGACCTAGAACTAGCGGCCTACGAGCAGTACTTC.

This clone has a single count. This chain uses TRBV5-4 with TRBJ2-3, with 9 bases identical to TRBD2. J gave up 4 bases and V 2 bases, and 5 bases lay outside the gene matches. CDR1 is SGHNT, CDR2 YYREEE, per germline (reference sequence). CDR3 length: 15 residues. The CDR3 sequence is CASSLSGGTSDTQYF. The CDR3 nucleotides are TGTGCCAGCAGCTTAAGCGGGGGGACATCAGATACGCAGTATTTT.

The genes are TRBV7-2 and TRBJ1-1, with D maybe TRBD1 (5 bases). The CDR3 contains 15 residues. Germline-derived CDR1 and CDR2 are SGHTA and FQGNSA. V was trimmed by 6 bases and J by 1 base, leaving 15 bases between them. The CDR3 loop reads CASRPRPGTNTEAFF. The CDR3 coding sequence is TGTGCCAGCAGACCCCGTCCGGGGACGAACACTGAAGCTTTCTTT.

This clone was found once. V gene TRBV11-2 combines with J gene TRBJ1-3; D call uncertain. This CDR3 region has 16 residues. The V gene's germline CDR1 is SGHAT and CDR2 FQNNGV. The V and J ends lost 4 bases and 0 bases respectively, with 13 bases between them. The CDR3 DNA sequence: TGTGCCAGCAGCTCCTCTAACCGGGACTCTGGAAACACCATATATTTT. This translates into CASSSSNRDSGNTIYF. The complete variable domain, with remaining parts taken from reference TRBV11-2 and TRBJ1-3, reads EAGVAQSPRYKIIEKRQSVAFWCNPISGHATLYWYQQILGQGPKLLIQFQNNGVVDDSQLPKDRFSAERLKGVDSTLKIQPAKLEDSAVYLCASSSSNRDSGNTIYFGEGSWLTVV.

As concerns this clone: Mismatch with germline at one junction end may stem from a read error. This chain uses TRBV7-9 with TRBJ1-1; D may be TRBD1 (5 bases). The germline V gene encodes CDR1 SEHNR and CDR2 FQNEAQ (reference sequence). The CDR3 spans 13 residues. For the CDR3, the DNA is TGTGCCAGCAGGCCGCAGGGTATCACTGAAGCTTTTTTT. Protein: CASRPQGITEAFF.

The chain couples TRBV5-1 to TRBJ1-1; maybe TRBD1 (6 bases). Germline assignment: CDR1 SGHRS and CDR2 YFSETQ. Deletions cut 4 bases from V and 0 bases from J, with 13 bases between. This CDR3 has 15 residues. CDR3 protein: CASSHPGQLNTEAFF. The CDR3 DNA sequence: TGCGCCAGCAGCCACCCAGGACAGCTGAACACTGAAGCTTTCTTT.

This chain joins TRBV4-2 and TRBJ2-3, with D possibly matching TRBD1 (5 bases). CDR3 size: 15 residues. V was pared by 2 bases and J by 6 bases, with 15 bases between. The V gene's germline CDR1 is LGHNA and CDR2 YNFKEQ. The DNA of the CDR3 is TGTGCCAGCAGCCAAACCCAGGGCGTGTCGGATACGCAGTATTTT. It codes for CASSQTQGVSDTQYF.

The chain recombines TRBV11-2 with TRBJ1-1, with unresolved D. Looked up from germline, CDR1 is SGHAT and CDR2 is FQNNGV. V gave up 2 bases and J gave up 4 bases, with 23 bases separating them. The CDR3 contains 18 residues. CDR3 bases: TGTGCCAGCAGCTTATCCGGGTCCTCCCTAACGCCGGTCACTGAAGCTTTCTTT. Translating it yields CASSLSGSSLTPVTEAFF.

The CDR3 loop reads CASSLVATGPGNTIYF. The CDR3 bases are TGCGCCAGCAGCTTGGTGGCGACAGGGCCTGGAAACACCATATATTTT. V gene TRBV5-1 combines with J gene TRBJ1-3, with 7 bases aligning to TRBD1. CDR3 size: 16 residues. Losses at the gene ends were 0 bases for V and 2 bases for J; bases not matched to a gene: 5. Germline V gives CDR1 SGHRS, CDR2 YFSETQ.

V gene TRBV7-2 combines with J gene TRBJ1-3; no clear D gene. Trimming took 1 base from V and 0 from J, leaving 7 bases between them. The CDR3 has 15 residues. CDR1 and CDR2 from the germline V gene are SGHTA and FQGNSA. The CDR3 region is CASSLGTYSGNTIYF. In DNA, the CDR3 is TGTGCCAGCAGCTTAGGGACGTACTCTGGAAACACCATATATTTT. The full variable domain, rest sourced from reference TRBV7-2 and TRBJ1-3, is GAGVSQSPSNKVTEKGKDVELRCDPISGHTALYWYRQSLGQGLEFLIYFQGNSAPDKSGLPSDRFSAERTGGSVSTLTIQRTQQEDSAVYLCASSLGTYSGNTIYFGEGSWLTVV.

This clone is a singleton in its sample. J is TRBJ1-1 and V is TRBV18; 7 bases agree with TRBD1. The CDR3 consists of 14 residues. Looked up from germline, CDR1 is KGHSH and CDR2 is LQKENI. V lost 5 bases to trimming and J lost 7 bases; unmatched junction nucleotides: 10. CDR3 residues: CASSSQGRENEAFF. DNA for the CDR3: TGTGCCAGCTCATCACAGGGGCGGGAGAATGAAGCTTTCTTT. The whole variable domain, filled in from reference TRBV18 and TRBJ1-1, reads NAGVMQNPRHLVRRRGQEARLRCSPMKGHSHVYWYRQLPEEGLKFMVYLQKENIIDESGMPKERFSAEFPKEGPSILRIQQVVRGDSAAYFCASSSQGRENEAFFGQGTRLTVV.

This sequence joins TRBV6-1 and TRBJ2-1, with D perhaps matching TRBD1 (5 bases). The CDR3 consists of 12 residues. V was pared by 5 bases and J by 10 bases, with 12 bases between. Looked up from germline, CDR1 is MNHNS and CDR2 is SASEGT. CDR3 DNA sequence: TGTGCCAGCAGTTCAAGGGGAAGCGAGCAGTTCTTC. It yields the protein CASSSRGSEQFF.

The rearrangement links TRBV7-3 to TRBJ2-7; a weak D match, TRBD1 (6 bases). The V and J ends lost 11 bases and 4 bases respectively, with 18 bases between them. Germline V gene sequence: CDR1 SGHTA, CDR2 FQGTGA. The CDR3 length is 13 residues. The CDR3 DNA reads TGTGCCTGTAGACAGGTTCGGGAATACGAGCAGTACTTC. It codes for CACRQVREYEQYF.

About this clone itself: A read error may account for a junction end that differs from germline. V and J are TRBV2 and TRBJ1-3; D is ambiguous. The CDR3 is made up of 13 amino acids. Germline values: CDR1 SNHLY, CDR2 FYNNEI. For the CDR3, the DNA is TGTGCAAGCAGTGAAACGCCCAGTGACACCATATATTTT. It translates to CASSETPSDTIYF. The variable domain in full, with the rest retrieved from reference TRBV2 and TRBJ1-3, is EPEVTQTPSHQVTQMGQEVILRCVPISNHLYFYWYRQILGQKVEFLVSFYNNEISEKSEIFDDQFSVERPDGSNFTLKIRSTKLEDSAMYFCASSETPSDTIYFGEGSWLTVV.

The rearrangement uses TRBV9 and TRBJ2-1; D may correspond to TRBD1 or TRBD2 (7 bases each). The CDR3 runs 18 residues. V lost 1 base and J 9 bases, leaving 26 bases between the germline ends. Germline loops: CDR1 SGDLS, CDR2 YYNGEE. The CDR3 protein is CASSVSFSTRGGVPEQFF. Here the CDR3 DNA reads TGTGCCAGCAGCGTATCCTTTTCTACCAGGGGGGGTGTTCCTGAGCAGTTCTTC.

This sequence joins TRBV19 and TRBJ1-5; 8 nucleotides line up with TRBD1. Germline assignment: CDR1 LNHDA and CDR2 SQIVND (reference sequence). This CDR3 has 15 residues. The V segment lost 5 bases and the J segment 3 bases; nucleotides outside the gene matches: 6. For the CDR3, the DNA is TGTGCCAGTAGTCCGGACAGGGTTGACAATCAGCCCCAGCATTTT. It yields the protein CASSPDRVDNQPQHF.

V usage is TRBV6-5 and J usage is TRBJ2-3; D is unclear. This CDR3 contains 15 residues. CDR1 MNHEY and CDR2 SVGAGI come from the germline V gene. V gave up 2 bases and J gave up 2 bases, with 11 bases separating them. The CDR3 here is CASSYGGSPTDTQYF. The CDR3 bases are TGTGCCAGCAGTTACGGCGGAAGCCCCACAGATACGCAGTATTTT.

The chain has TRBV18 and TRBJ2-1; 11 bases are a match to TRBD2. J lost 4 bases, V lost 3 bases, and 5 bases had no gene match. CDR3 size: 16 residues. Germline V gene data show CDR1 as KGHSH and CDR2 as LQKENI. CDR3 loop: CASSPGLAATYNEQFF. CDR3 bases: TGTGCCAGCTCACCGGGACTAGCGGCCACTTACAATGAGCAGTTCTTC. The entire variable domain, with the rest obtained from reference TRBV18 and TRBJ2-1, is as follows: NAGVMQNPRHLVRRRGQEARLRCSPMKGHSHVYWYRQLPEEGLKFMVYLQKENIIDESGMPKERFSAEFPKEGPSILRIQQVVRGDSAAYFCASSPGLAATYNEQFFGPGTRLTVL.

The CDR3 sequence: CASSLGQGSADTQYF. CDR3 sequence (DNA): TGTGCCAGCAGCTTGGGACAGGGAAGCGCAGATACGCAGTATTTT. This rearrangement joins TRBV7-2 to TRBJ2-3; TRBD1 aligns across 9 bases. CDR3 length: 15 amino acids. Per the germline V gene, CDR1 is SGHTA and CDR2 is FQGNSA. With 3 bases clipped from V and 4 bases from J, the junction kept 5 bases outside the gene matches.

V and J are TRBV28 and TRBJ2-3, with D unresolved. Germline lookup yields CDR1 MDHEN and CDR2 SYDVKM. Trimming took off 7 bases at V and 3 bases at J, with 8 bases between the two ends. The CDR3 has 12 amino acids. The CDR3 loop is CASNTLTDTQYF. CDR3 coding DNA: TGTGCCAGCAATACCTTGACAGATACGCAGTATTTT.

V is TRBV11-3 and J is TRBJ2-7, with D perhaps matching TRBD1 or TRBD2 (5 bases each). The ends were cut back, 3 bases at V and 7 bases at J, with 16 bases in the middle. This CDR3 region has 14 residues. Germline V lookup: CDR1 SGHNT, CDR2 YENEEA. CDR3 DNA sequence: TGTGCCAGCAGCTTGTACGGGACCAAAACGGAGCAGTACTTC. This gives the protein CASSLYGTKTEQYF. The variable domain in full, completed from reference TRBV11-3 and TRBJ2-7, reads EAGVVQSPRYKIIEKKQPVAFWCNPISGHNTLYWYLQNLGQGPELLIRYENEEAVDDSQLPKDRFSAERLKGVDSTLKIQPAELGDSAVYLCASSLYGTKTEQYFGPGTRLTVT.

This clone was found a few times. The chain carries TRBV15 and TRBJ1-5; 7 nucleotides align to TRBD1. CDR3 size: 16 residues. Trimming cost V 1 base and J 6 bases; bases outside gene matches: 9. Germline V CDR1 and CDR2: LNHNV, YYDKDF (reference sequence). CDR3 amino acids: CATSRGLGGGGQPQHF. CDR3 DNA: TGTGCCACCAGCAGAGGGCTAGGAGGGGGCGGTCAGCCCCAGCATTTT.

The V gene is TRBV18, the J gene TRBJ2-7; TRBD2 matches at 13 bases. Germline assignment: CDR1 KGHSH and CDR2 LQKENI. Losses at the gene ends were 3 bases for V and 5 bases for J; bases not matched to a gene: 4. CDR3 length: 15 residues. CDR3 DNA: TGTGCCAGCTCACCTGGGACTAGCGGGAAGAACGAGCAGTACTTC. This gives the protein CASSPGTSGKNEQYF. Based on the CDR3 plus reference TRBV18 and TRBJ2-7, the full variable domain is NAGVMQNPRHLVRRRGQEARLRCSPMKGHSHVYWYRQLPEEGLKFMVYLQKENIIDESGMPKERFSAEFPKEGPSILRIQQVVRGDSAAYFCASSPGTSGKNEQYFGPGTRLTVT.

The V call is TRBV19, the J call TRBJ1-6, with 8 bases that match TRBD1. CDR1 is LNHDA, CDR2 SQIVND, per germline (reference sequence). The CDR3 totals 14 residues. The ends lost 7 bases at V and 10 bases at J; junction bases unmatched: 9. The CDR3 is CASIPGQGNSPLHF. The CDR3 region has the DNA TGTGCCAGTATTCCCGGACAGGGAAACTCACCCCTCCACTTT.